These 25 T cell receptor beta chains were sequenced from one sample in a study of blood T cell repertoires in COVID-19. Clones were read by immunoSEQ multiplex PCR, and TCRdb kept only the in-frame ones, dropping some. The repertoire consists of around 250,000 clones, with about 80% occurring once and the leading ten covering roughly 3.2%. Sequenced: PBMCs or T cells enriched from blood (not recorded which). Receptors were obtained from a man in his fifties who had recovered from COVID-19.

This clone was observed once. The genes are TRBV10-3 and TRBJ1-6; 8 bases fit TRBD1. The CDR3 is 15 amino acids. V was pared by 3 bases and J by 7 bases, with 5 bases of the junction left unmatched. Germline V gene sequence: CDR1 ENHRY, CDR2 SYGVKD. DNA of the CDR3: TGTGCCATCAGTGACCCGGGACAGGCCAATTCACCCCTCCACTTT. Protein sequence: CAISDPGQANSPLHF.

V usage is TRBV5-1 and J usage is TRBJ1-5; D is unresolved. Germline CDR1 reads SGHRS; CDR2 reads YFSETQ. The CDR3 is made up of 14 amino acids. V gave up 0 bases and J gave up 5 bases, with 9 bases separating them. This chain's CDR3 is CASSLGREDQPQHF. DNA of the CDR3: TGCGCCAGCAGCTTGGGGAGGGAAGATCAGCCCCAGCATTTT.

The CDR3 coding sequence is TGTGCCAGCAGTCGGGGGGGTACACCCGGGGAGCTGTTTTTT. Translation: CASSRGGTPGELFF. The V and J genes are TRBV7-2 and TRBJ2-2; TRBD2 matches 8 bases. The V segment lost 6 bases and the J segment 6 bases; nucleotides outside the gene matches: 6. Germline-derived CDR1 and CDR2 are SGHTA and FQGNSA. The CDR3 runs to 14 residues.

The chain has TRBV3-1 (or the pseudogene TRBV3-2) and TRBJ2-1, with TRBD2 matching over 16 bases. This CDR3 has 19 amino acids. With V trimmed by 3 bases and J by 7 bases, 12 bases remained unmatched. The germline V gene encodes CDR1 LGHDT and CDR2 YNNKEL (reference sequence). The chain's CDR3 is CASSHSTGLAGGARNEQFF. As DNA, the CDR3 is TGTGCCAGCAGCCACTCTACGGGACTAGCGGGGGGGGCTAGGAATGAGCAGTTCTTC.

The gene calls are TRBV5-1 and TRBJ1-1, with D perhaps TRBD1 (6 bases). CDR1 and CDR2 from the germline V gene are SGHRS and YFSETQ. Trimming left V 4 bases short and J 5 bases short, with 12 bases between. The CDR3 loop spans 13 amino acids. The CDR3 bases are TGCGCCAGCAGCGAATCAGGGGAGACTGAAGCTTTCTTT. Its protein product is CASSESGETEAFF.

V and J are TRBV28 and TRBJ2-7; TRBD1 agrees at 7 bases. The CDR3 extends over 14 amino acids. V trimming: 3 bases; J trimming: 2 bases; junction bases outside the gene matches: 4. The germline gives CDR1 MDHEN, CDR2 SYDVKM. The chain's CDR3 is CASSLGTVTYEQYF. In nucleotides, the CDR3 is TGTGCCAGCAGTTTGGGGACAGTAACCTACGAGCAGTACTTC.

V usage is TRBV7-8 and J usage is TRBJ2-3, with D tentatively TRBD2 (5 bases). The CDR3 has 16 residues. Germline values: CDR1 SGHVS, CDR2 FQNEAQ. V shed 3 bases and J shed 6 bases, with 19 bases lying between them. The CDR3 sequence: CASSFVLGVPGDTQYF. The CDR3 DNA follows: TGTGCCAGCAGCTTCGTTCTCGGGGTACCCGGGGATACGCAGTATTTT.

The rearrangement links TRBV9 to TRBJ2-2; D unclear. The CDR3 sequence is 14 residues long. Between the trimmed V and J ends, which lost 0 bases and 2 bases, there was a span of 5 bases. Germline V gene data show CDR1 as SGDLS and CDR2 as YYNGEE. CDR3 amino acids: CASSVATNTGELFF. In nucleotides, the CDR3 is TGTGCCAGCAGCGTAGCTACCAACACCGGGGAGCTGTTTTTT.

The chain couples TRBV11-3 to TRBJ2-2, with TRBD1 matching 7 bases. Germline assignment: CDR1 SGHNT and CDR2 YENEEA. CDR3 length equals 16 residues. Germline trimming cut 2 bases from V and 7 bases from J; bases unmatched to any gene: 10. CDR3: CASSLIFGQVGGELFF. The CDR3 DNA reads TGTGCCAGCAGCTTAATATTTGGACAGGTTGGCGGGGAGCTGTTTTTT. The full variable domain, rest sourced from reference TRBV11-3 and TRBJ2-2, is EAGVVQSPRYKIIEKKQPVAFWCNPISGHNTLYWYLQNLGQGPELLIRYENEEAVDDSQLPKDRFSAERLKGVDSTLKIQPAELGDSAVYLCASSLIFGQVGGELFFGEGSRLTVL.

The chain joins TRBV30 to TRBJ1-5; 9 positions match TRBD1. CDR1 and CDR2 from the germline V gene are GTSNPN and SVGIG (reference sequence). The junction had 4 bases not matched to a gene; V was cut back by 4 bases and J by 6 bases. The CDR3 has 13 residues. In DNA, the CDR3 is TGTGCCTGGAACAGGGGGCAGACTCAGCCCCAGCATTTT. Translation: CAWNRGQTQPQHF.

The chain carries TRBV27 and TRBJ1-5; tentatively, D is TRBD1 (6 bases). The CDR3 spans 15 residues. Trimming stripped 5 bases from V and 7 bases from J, with 18 bases between. Germline V gene sequence: CDR1 MNHEY, CDR2 SMNVEV (reference sequence). CDR3 in amino acids: CASSLHRALGQPQHF. CDR3 nucleotides: TGTGCCAGCAGTCTACACAGGGCCTTAGGGCAGCCCCAGCATTTT.

This clone was recorded a few times. The V call is TRBV27, the J call TRBJ1-3, with a tentative D call TRBD1 (5 bases). V gave up 3 bases and J gave up 0 bases, with 15 bases separating them. The CDR3 runs to 17 residues. The germline V gene encodes CDR1 MNHEY and CDR2 SMNVEV (reference sequence). For the CDR3, the DNA is TGTGCCAGCAGTTTGACAGCCAGAGGAGCCTCTGGAAACACCATATATTTT. Residues: CASSLTARGASGNTIYF.

The CDR3 sequence: CASSPMGNLLMNTEAFF. The CDR3, as DNA: TGTGCCAGCTCACCGATGGGCAATCTATTGATGAACACTGAAGCTTTCTTT. The chain has TRBV18 and TRBJ1-1; D remains ambiguous. The germline CDR1 and CDR2 sequences are KGHSH and LQKENI. This CDR3 spans 17 amino acids. Trimming took off 3 bases at V and 0 bases at J, with 17 bases between the two ends.

The J gene is TRBJ2-7, the V gene TRBV19; 8 bases line up with TRBD2. Looked up from germline, CDR1 is LNHDA and CDR2 is SQIVND (reference sequence). V lost 5 bases to trimming and J lost 2 bases; unmatched junction nucleotides: 14. This CDR3 contains 17 residues. DNA for the CDR3: TGTGCCAGTAGTCCGCAGACTAGCGCCTCCGGCACCTACGAGCAGTACTTC. It specifies CASSPQTSASGTYEQYF.

The chain couples TRBV5-1 to TRBJ1-2, with D perhaps matching TRBD1 (5 bases). Trimming cost V 7 bases and J 6 bases, with 13 bases left between them. Germline-derived CDR1 and CDR2 are SGHRS and YFSETQ. The CDR3 extends over 12 amino acids. The DNA of the CDR3 is TGCGCCAGCCCGCCGGGACTGAATGGCTACACCTTC. It is translated as CASPPGLNGYTF.

As regards this clone: Distinct nucleotide sequences in the sample also encode this CDR3. The rearrangement links TRBV6-5 to TRBJ2-3; TRBD2 agrees at 11 bases. The germline V gene has CDR1 MNHEY and CDR2 SVGAGI. The ends lost 6 bases at V and 2 bases at J; junction bases unmatched: 4. CDR3 size: 15 residues. CDR3 bases: TGTGCCAGCAGATTAGCGGGGGGGCCCACAGATACGCAGTATTTT. Protein product: CASRLAGGPTDTQYF.

The J gene is TRBJ2-3, the V gene TRBV19, with a weak D call TRBD2 (6 bases). Trimming removed 5 bases at V and 4 bases at J, with 16 bases between. Germline V CDR1 and CDR2: LNHDA, SQIVND (reference sequence). The CDR3 sequence is 15 residues long. The CDR3 sequence: CASSSRTRLADTQYF. The CDR3 DNA sequence: TGTGCCAGTAGTTCGCGAACCAGACTAGCAGATACGCAGTATTTT.

The rearrangement uses TRBV5-4 and TRBJ1-6, with 7 bases fitting TRBD1. The CDR3 is 16 residues long. Germline CDR1 is SGHNT and CDR2 is YYREEE (reference sequence). V lost 0 bases, J lost 9 bases, and 9 bases stayed unmatched. CDR3 residues: CASSLDSGTVGSPLHF. The CDR3 DNA reads TGTGCCAGCAGCTTGGACTCCGGGACAGTGGGTTCACCCCTCCACTTT. The full variable domain, completed using reference TRBV5-4 and TRBJ1-6, is ETGVTQSPTHLIKTRGQQVTLRCSSQSGHNTVSWYQQALGQGPQFIFQYYREEENGRGNFPPRFSGLQFPNYSSELNVNALELDDSALYLCASSLDSGTVGSPLHFGNGTRLTVT.

V and J are TRBV24-1 and TRBJ2-3; 8 nucleotides agree with TRBD1. The ends lost 6 bases at V and 2 bases at J; junction bases unmatched: 12. The CDR3 has 17 residues. The germline V gene encodes CDR1 KGHDR and CDR2 SFDVKD. The chain's CDR3 is CATSSSIPGQDTDTQYF. The CDR3 DNA reads TGTGCCACCAGTTCCTCGATACCGGGACAGGACACAGATACGCAGTATTTT.

The chain has TRBV5-6 and TRBJ2-1; 10 bases map to TRBD1. From germline, CDR1 is SGHDT and CDR2 YYEEEE. V lost 4 bases to trimming and J lost 2 bases; unmatched junction nucleotides: 6. The CDR3 extends over 16 amino acids. The CDR3 DNA sequence: TGTGCCAGCAGCCGCCGGGACAGGGGCCCCTACAATGAGCAGTTCTTC. Amino acids: CASSRRDRGPYNEQFF.

The chain uses TRBV2 and TRBJ1-6; D is unresolved. This CDR3 is 14 amino acids long. Germline V gene lookup returns CDR1 SNHLY and CDR2 FYNNEI. With 6 bases removed from V and 1 base from J, the gap between germline ends came to 7 bases. CDR3 region: CASRQQSYNSPLHF. The CDR3 region has the DNA TGTGCCAGCAGGCAACAATCCTATAATTCACCCCTCCACTTT.

The CDR3 nucleotides read TGTGCCAGCAGTGAAGGAGGCAGTTGGTCTAGCACAGATACGCAGTATTTT. It is translated as CASSEGGSWSSTDTQYF. The V and J genes are TRBV6-1 and TRBJ2-3; D is ambiguous. The ends were cut back, 1 base at V and 0 bases at J, with 14 bases in the middle. The CDR3 is 17 residues long. Germline V lookup: CDR1 MNHNS, CDR2 SASEGT.

The chain uses TRBV29-1 and TRBJ2-7, with TRBD1 matching over 7 bases. This CDR3 is built from 13 residues. Germline V lookup: CDR1 SQVTM, CDR2 ANQGSEA. The junction had 11 bases not matched to a gene; V was cut back by 3 bases and J by 9 bases. The CDR3, as DNA: TGCAGCGTTGACGTGACAGGGTCCGCGGGGCAGTACTTC. Translated: CSVDVTGSAGQYF.

The V gene is TRBV13, the J gene TRBJ1-3, with TRBD1 matching over 9 bases. Germline V gene lookup returns CDR1 PRHDT and CDR2 FYEKMQ (reference sequence). J gave up 0 bases and V 5 bases, and 8 bases lay outside the gene matches. The length of the CDR3 is 17 residues. In DNA form, the CDR3 reads TGTGCCAGCAGCCTCAGGACAGGGGCCCCCTCTGGAAACACCATATATTTT. Its translation: CASSLRTGAPSGNTIYF.

The rearrangement uses TRBV5-4 and TRBJ2-1, with 14 bases identical to TRBD2. The CDR3 has 16 amino acids. Germline CDR1 is SGHNT and CDR2 is YYREEE (reference sequence). J gave up 8 bases and V 4 bases, and 8 bases lay outside the gene matches. The CDR3 reads CASSKTGGLAGDEQFF. In DNA, the CDR3 is TGTGCCAGCAGCAAGACCGGGGGACTAGCGGGAGATGAGCAGTTCTTC.